The TCR beta chain described here comes from a study of T cell responses to AZD1222 COVID-19 vaccine. V lost 3 bases and J lost 2, with 10 bases in between. Per the germline V gene, CDR1 is SEHNR and CDR2 is FQNEAQ (reference sequence). This CDR3 has 14 amino acids. Sequencing used immunoSEQ multiplex PCR; TCRdb keeps in-frame clones, though not all of them. The sample lists some 120,000 clones, approximately 93% occurring once. This TCR was sampled from an adult in good health. This sequence joins TRBV7-9 and TRBJ2-5, with D hard to call. Source: peripheral blood, taken on day 0 of AZD1222 vaccination. The CDR3 coding sequence is TGTGCCAGCAGCTTCCCAGTGGCGCAAGAGACCCAGTACTTC. Its translation is CASSFPVAQETQYF.